These 5 T cell receptor beta chains originate from one sample sequenced in a study of T cells in Graves' hyperthyroidism and ophthalmopathy. What was amplified from RNA transcripts were TCR beta CDR3 regions. Initially, a first-round RT-PCR of the TCR CDR3 employed the HTBI primer set. MiXCR was run by TCRdb on the multiplex PCR reads, yielding one entry per CDR3 protein. The table shows 400,000 to 600,000 distinct CDR3 sequences, with 20% to 25% occurring only once. The source material was blood. The receptors were sampled from a man younger than 35 with Graves' hyperthyroidism.

As to this clonotype: Since a much larger clone is just one base distant, this may be a read error. It is likely a read error, because the conserved phenylalanine at the end of the CDR3 is missing. V and J are TRBV27 and TRBJ1-2; D may be TRBD1 (6 bases). V shed 6 bases and J shed 10 bases, with 12 bases lying between them. From germline, CDR1 is MNHEY and CDR2 SMNVEV (reference sequence). The CDR3 runs to 11 residues. Here the CDR3 DNA reads TGTGCCAGCAGGCTACAGGGAGCCTACACCTAC. Translation: CASRLQGAYTY.

The table lists this clonotype with many counts. This rearrangement joins TRBV7-8 to TRBJ2-5; perhaps TRBD1 as D (5 bases). V was shortened by 5 bases and J by 3 bases, with 16 bases between the two germline ends. The CDR3 contains 15 residues. Germline-derived CDR1 and CDR2 are SGHVS and FQNEAQ. DNA of the CDR3: TGTGCCAGCAGCCTTAGGACACTTTTAAAAGAGACCCAGTACTTC. Translation gives CASSLRTLLKETQYF.

This clonotype was observed at least ten times. V is TRBV30 and J is TRBJ2-7, with 10 bases aligning to TRBD2. The CDR3 spans 14 residues. Losses at the gene ends were 2 bases for V and 2 bases for J; bases not matched to a gene: 3. The V gene's germline CDR1 is GTSNPN and CDR2 SVGIG (reference sequence). CDR3 sequence (DNA): TGTGCCTGGAGTAGGGGGACTAGCGCCTACGAGCAGTACTTC. It codes for CAWSRGTSAYEQYF.

This clonotype was counted at least ten times. The chain is built from TRBV6-5 and TRBJ2-5, with 7 bases that match TRBD2. This CDR3 comprises 15 residues. The germline gives CDR1 MNHEY, CDR2 SVGAGI. With 3 bases clipped from V and 1 base from J, the junction kept 5 bases outside the gene matches. CDR3 sequence: CASSYLGGFQETQYF. The CDR3 DNA sequence: TGTGCCAGCAGTTATTTGGGGGGGTTCCAAGAGACCCAGTACTTC.

This clonotype turned up a few times. V and J are TRBV2 and TRBJ1-1; D is uncertain. The V end lost 2 bases, the J end lost 1 base, and 8 bases lay between the germline ends. The CDR3 covers 14 residues. Germline V gene sequence: CDR1 SNHLY, CDR2 FYNNEI. Written as DNA, the CDR3 is TGTGCCAGCAGTGAATTACGGAAGAACACTGAAGCTTTCTTT. Translating it yields CASSELRKNTEAFF.